The source of this T cell receptor beta chain is a study of memory B cells and T cells in multiple sclerosis (dated by TCRdb to 2017 to 2018). Background on the whole study: TCR beta repertoires of autoproliferating peripheral T cells were compared with the TCR beta repertoires of brain lesion-infiltrating T cells in multiple sclerosis patients. TCR sequencing included two multiple sclerosis patients for whom either brain lesions at autopsy or brain-infiltrating cells from biopsy were available. What the authors observed across the whole study: Clone-set sizes differed between compartments, which influenced counts of shared clonotypes and required normalization.

The trim is 5 bases for V and 7 bases for J, with a gap of 16 bases between the germline ends. There are 13 amino acids in the CDR3, from cysteine to phenylalanine inclusive. The read is trimmed to its CDR3 DNA, 39 bases read in frame from base 1. The germline V gene provides CDR1 SGHRS and CDR2 YFSETQ. As to this clone: Its antigen is unknown. Base qualities are not at hand, and no much larger clone is one base apart.

Using the immunoSEQ Platform, TCRbeta CDR3 regions were amplified from extracted genomic DNA. Multiplex PCR, high-throughput sequencing and a vendor bioinformatics pipeline were brought together in the immunoSEQ assay. On the authors' methods: Non-productive sequences and CDR3s under 4 amino acids long were removed, and the clonotype frequencies in each sample were recalculated. In immunoSEQ Analyzer 2.0, shared clonotypes were identified as identical CDR3 amino acid, V gene and J gene sequences. Repertoire overlap was normalized by dividing shared clonotype counts by the product of both clone-set sizes, with the result scaled by 1000 into arbitrary units. Here the immuneACCESS table is served through TCRdb, limited to in-frame sequences with V and J called. Missing clones are a known gap in these copies; in checked studies unresolved V genes cover under half, and the rest lacks a known reason. V and J calls plus clone size are reproduced from that table; the DNA served to infer D and trimming. Counted in this sample were roughly 45,000 clones; roughly 87% of them appeared once. About 1.1% of the sample lies in the top ten.

Autoproliferating (CFSEdim) and non-proliferating (CFSEhi) T cell fractions were sequenced separately after stimulus-free culture of CFSE-labeled PBMCs. A total of 5x10^7 CFSE-labeled PBMCs were cultured for approximately seven days without stimulus, and replicate wells were then pooled. Labeling of PBMCs used about 0.47 uM CFSE, and the cells were then grown in serum-free AIM-V medium with no exogenous stimuli added. PBMCs were obtained by Ficoll density gradient centrifugation and kept cryopreserved until use. Using a FACSAria III, live 7-AAD-negative cells were sorted, then washed with PBS and stored frozen at -80 degrees C as dry pellets.

The chain links TRBV5-1 with TRBJ2-7; TRBD2 is perhaps the D gene, given 5 matching bases. The sample consisted of PBMCs from blood kept in culture. This TCR derives from a human donor with multiple sclerosis. The CDR3 corresponds to CASRRFDRGEQYF. The DNA is as follows: TGCGCCAGCAGACGGTTCGACCGCGGGGAGCAGTACTTC.